This entry lists 32 T cell receptor beta chains sequenced from one sample in a study of blood T cell repertoires in COVID-19. The table came from immunoSEQ multiplex PCR; TCRdb's copy has only in-frame clones and leaves some out. The data show a few hundred thousand clones, roughly 85% seen once. The sequencing input was peripheral blood. These receptors all stem from a woman under 30 with acute or convalescent COVID-19.

The chain links TRBV6-5 to TRBJ2-5; TRBD2 matches 7 bases. V lost 8 bases and J lost 4; bases outside the gene matches: 7. CDR1 and CDR2 (germline): MNHEY, SVGAGI. The CDR3 contains 13 residues. DNA of the CDR3: TGTGCCAGCGGTACGGGGGGAAGAGAGACCCAGTACTTC. This translates into CASGTGGRETQYF.

The chain recombines TRBV30 with TRBJ1-5; D remains ambiguous. Trimming cost V 3 bases and J 7 bases, with 13 bases left between them. CDR3 length: 13 residues. Germline V gene data show CDR1 as GTSNPN and CDR2 as SVGIG (reference sequence). The CDR3 sequence is CAWSALRYQPQHF. Written as DNA, the CDR3 is TGTGCCTGGAGCGCCCTCCGGTACCAGCCCCAGCATTTT.

The chain uses TRBV27 and TRBJ2-2; D is unclear. V lost 2 bases, J lost 2 bases, and 15 bases lay in between. The CDR3 sequence is 17 residues long. Germline V gene data show CDR1 as MNHEY and CDR2 as SMNVEV (reference sequence). Here the CDR3 reads CASSLPWSGLNTGELFF. For the CDR3, the DNA is TGTGCCAGCAGTTTACCCTGGTCCGGGTTAAACACCGGGGAGCTGTTTTTT.

V and J are TRBV19 and TRBJ1-2; TRBD1 might be the D (6 bases). V was cut by 3 bases and J by 1 base, with 12 bases left in between. CDR1 and CDR2 from the germline V gene are LNHDA and SQIVND (reference sequence). The CDR3 consists of 15 residues. The DNA for the CDR3 is TGTGCCAGTAGTATGGAGGGGGGGGATAACTATGGCTACACCTTC. Translating it yields CASSMEGGDNYGYTF.

The chain has TRBV24-1 and TRBJ2-5, with D maybe TRBD1 (6 bases). CDR1 KGHDR and CDR2 SFDVKD come from the germline V gene. This CDR3 contains 13 residues. Trimming cost V 3 bases and J 4 bases, with 8 bases left between them. The CDR3 reads CATSDDRRETQYF. The DNA of the CDR3 is TGTGCCACCAGTGATGACAGGAGAGAGACCCAGTACTTC.

In this sample, this clone turned up a few times. V gene TRBV18 combines with J gene TRBJ2-6; 10 nucleotides agree with TRBD1. The V gene's germline CDR1 is KGHSH and CDR2 LQKENI. V trimming: 5 bases; J trimming: 2 bases; junction bases outside the gene matches: 6. The CDR3 runs 17 residues. CDR3 nucleotide sequence: TGTGCCAGCTCATCGGACAGGGGGGCACCTGGGGCCAACGTCCTGACTTTC. This encodes CASSSDRGAPGANVLTF.

The V and J genes are TRBV9 and TRBJ2-6; D is ambiguous. Deletions cut 3 bases from V and 3 bases from J, with 7 bases between. Germline V CDR1 and CDR2: SGDLS, YYNGEE. The CDR3 has 14 amino acids. CDR3 protein: CASSAGLGANVLTF. In nucleotides, the CDR3 is TGTGCCAGCAGCGCGGGTCTTGGGGCCAACGTCCTGACTTTC.

This clone was observed a handful of times. This sequence joins TRBV19 and TRBJ1-5; 9 bases are shared with TRBD1. Germline V CDR1 and CDR2: LNHDA, SQIVND (reference sequence). The CDR3 is 13 residues long. V lost 9 bases and J lost 7; bases outside the gene matches: 7. CDR3 sequence (DNA): TGTGCCAGCCAGGGACAGGGTACGCAGCCCCAGCATTTT. Protein: CASQGQGTQPQHF.

The J gene is TRBJ1-3, the V gene TRBV5-1; 8 bases agree with TRBD1. V trimming: 4 bases; J trimming: 8 bases; junction bases outside the gene matches: 8. CDR1 is SGHRS, CDR2 YFSETQ, per germline. The CDR3 is 14 amino acids. DNA for the CDR3: TGCGCCAGCAGCCTGGACAGGGAGAGGGACACCATATATTTT. Its protein product is CASSLDRERDTIYF. Together with reference TRBV5-1 and TRBJ1-3, the CDR3 gives the full variable domain: KAGVTQTPRYLIKTRGQQVTLSCSPISGHRSVSWYQQTPGQGLQFLFEYFSETQRNKGNFPGRFSGRQFSNSRSEMNVSTLELGDSALYLCASSLDRERDTIYFGEGSWLTVV.

The chain joins TRBV5-6 to TRBJ2-2; 8 positions match TRBD2. Germline loops: CDR1 SGHDT, CDR2 YYEEEE. The V and J ends lost 2 bases and 4 bases, in that order; junction bases with no gene match: 7. This CDR3 spans 16 amino acids. The CDR3: CASSFLAGWATGELFF. Here the CDR3 DNA reads TGTGCCAGCAGCTTCCTAGCGGGTTGGGCCACCGGGGAGCTGTTTTTT. Full variable domain (missing parts from reference TRBV5-6 and TRBJ2-2): DAGVTQSPTHLIKTRGQQVTLRCSPKSGHDTVSWYQQALGQGPQFIFQYYEEEERQRGNFPDRFSGHQFPNYSSELNVNALLLGDSALYLCASSFLAGWATGELFFGEGSRLTVL.

This clone was counted once. The V and J genes are TRBV27 and TRBJ1-6; unclear D gene. CDR1 and CDR2 (germline): MNHEY, SMNVEV (reference sequence). CDR3 length: 16 amino acids. V dropped 3 bases and J dropped 9 bases, with 18 bases sitting between them. As DNA, the CDR3 is TGTGCCAGCAGTTTCGGAGGTACCGGGTTTGGTTCACCCCTCCACTTT. Translation gives CASSFGGTGFGSPLHF.

The J gene is TRBJ2-3, the V gene TRBV4-1, with D perhaps TRBD2 (5 bases). CDR1 MGHRA and CDR2 YSYEKL come from the germline V gene. Trimming removed 1 base at V and 6 bases at J, with 5 bases between. This CDR3 comprises 12 residues. The CDR3: CASSQGEDTQYF. CDR3 in DNA: TGCGCCAGCAGCCAAGGGGAGGATACGCAGTATTTT.

CDR3 nucleotides: TGTGCCAGCAGCTTCGACGACGGGGGTGGTTCACCCCTCCACTTT. Amino acids: CASSFDDGGGSPLHF. The chain employs TRBV5-6 and TRBJ1-6; D possibly corresponds to TRBD1 (5 bases). V was pared by 2 bases and J by 9 bases, with 15 bases between. The CDR3 is 15 residues long. The germline V gene encodes CDR1 SGHDT and CDR2 YYEEEE.

V gene TRBV15 combines with J gene TRBJ2-7; 11 bases map to TRBD2. Germline V gene lookup returns CDR1 LNHNV and CDR2 YYDKDF (reference sequence). V lost 1 base and J lost 5; bases outside the gene matches: 13. This CDR3 contains 18 residues. CDR3 in amino acids: CATSRGGGSGRAMNEQYF. As DNA, the CDR3 is TGTGCCACCAGCAGAGGAGGGGGTAGCGGGAGGGCCATGAACGAGCAGTACTTC.

J is TRBJ1-1 and V is TRBV28; TRBD1 matches 7 bases. V trimming: 6 bases; J trimming: 5 bases; junction bases outside the gene matches: 3. The CDR3 sequence is 12 residues long. CDR1 and CDR2 (germline): MDHEN, SYDVKM. CDR3 DNA sequence: TGTGCCAGCAGGACAGGGAATACTGAAGCTTTCTTT. Translation: CASRTGNTEAFF.

This clone was seen only a few times. V and J are TRBV5-3 and TRBJ1-5; D is ambiguous. TRBV5-3 carries the ORF label, with uncertain function. The CDR3 sequence is 17 residues long. V lost 3 bases and J lost 0, with 16 bases in between. CDR3 residues: CARSSGARIYSNQPQHF. CDR3 bases: TGTGCCAGAAGCTCTGGTGCGCGGATATATAGCAATCAGCCCCAGCATTTT.

This clone showed up just once. J is TRBJ1-1 and V is TRBV2; D is perhaps TRBD1 (5 bases). Trimming left V 4 bases short and J 4 bases short, with 13 bases between. The CDR3 extends over 14 amino acids. The germline gives CDR1 SNHLY, CDR2 FYNNEI. The CDR3 sequence is CASSVGGAGTEAFF. CDR3 nucleotide sequence: TGTGCCAGCAGTGTCGGCGGGGCGGGCACTGAAGCTTTCTTT.

The chain's CDR3 is CAWGTGTNTEAFF. CDR3 in DNA: TGTGCCTGGGGGACAGGCACGAACACTGAAGCTTTCTTT. The rearrangement links TRBV30 to TRBJ1-1, with 8 bases matching TRBD1. Germline V gene sequence: CDR1 GTSNPN, CDR2 SVGIG (reference sequence). V shed 5 bases, J shed 1 base, and the junction held 3 bases outside the gene matches. The CDR3 is 13 residues long.

The chain is built from TRBV2 and TRBJ2-7, with a weak D call TRBD1 (6 bases). Deletions cut 6 bases from V and 0 bases from J, with 18 bases between. Germline CDR1 and CDR2: SNHLY and FYNNEI. There are 16 residues in the CDR3. CDR3 loop: CASRDSIDRFSYEQYF. For the CDR3, the DNA is TGTGCCAGCAGAGACAGTATTGACAGGTTCTCCTACGAGCAGTACTTC.

The chain combines TRBV6-2 or TRBV6-3 with TRBJ2-1, with 9 bases aligning to TRBD2. Per the germline V gene, CDR1 is MNHEY and CDR2 is SVGEGT. CDR3 size: 18 residues. With V trimmed by 2 bases and J by 2 bases, 10 bases remained unmatched. CDR3 in amino acids: CASSYPAPASGTYNEQFF. DNA for the CDR3: TGTGCCAGCAGTTACCCTGCCCCCGCTAGCGGGACCTACAATGAGCAGTTCTTC.

The rearrangement uses TRBV2 and TRBJ2-1, with D perhaps matching TRBD1 (5 bases). The germline CDR1 and CDR2 sequences are SNHLY and FYNNEI. The CDR3 has 13 residues. The V end was cut by 4 bases, the J end by 9 bases, with 13 bases between. The CDR3 is CASSVSGSSEQFF. The DNA for the CDR3 is TGTGCCAGCAGTGTGTCAGGGTCAAGTGAGCAGTTCTTC.

The chain carries TRBV28 and TRBJ2-7; D is possibly TRBD2 (6 bases). Trimming took 10 bases from V and 8 from J, leaving 24 bases between them. Germline lookup yields CDR1 MDHEN and CDR2 SYDVKM. The CDR3 has 14 amino acids. The DNA of the CDR3 is TGTGCCATTCACCCAACGAGGGAGGAGTATAAGCAGTACTTC. Protein sequence: CAIHPTREEYKQYF.

In DNA, the CDR3 is TGTGCCAGCATGTCTGTTTACAATGAGCAGTTCTTC. As protein: CASMSVYNEQFF. This chain connects TRBV28 to TRBJ2-1; D is unclear. CDR3 size: 12 residues. Per the germline V gene, CDR1 is MDHEN and CDR2 is SYDVKM. Trimming left V 7 bases short and J 4 bases short, with 8 bases between.

This clone is a singleton in its sample. V usage is TRBV10-3 and J usage is TRBJ2-3, with D tentatively TRBD2 (6 bases). CDR1 is ENHRY and CDR2 is SYGVKD in the germline V gene. This CDR3 contains 16 residues. Trimming took off 2 bases at V and 2 bases at J, with 14 bases between the two ends. The CDR3 region has the DNA TGTGCCATCAGTGAGAAGGAGGGGATACTCACAGATACGCAGTATTTT. Protein: CAISEKEGILTDTQYF.

The CDR3 coding sequence is TGTGCCAGCAGCTTGGGGGGACAGGGGGCTAATCAGCCCCAGCATTTT. Its translation: CASSLGGQGANQPQHF. The chain links TRBV7-2 to TRBJ1-5, with TRBD1 matching 12 bases. V was pared by 3 bases and J by 4 bases, with 4 bases of the junction left unmatched. Germline loops: CDR1 SGHTA, CDR2 FQGNSA. The CDR3 consists of 16 residues.

The V call is TRBV9, the J call TRBJ2-2, with TRBD1 identical over 7 bases. The trim removed 5 bases at V and 4 bases at J, leaving 5 bases unmatched. This CDR3 region has 14 residues. Per the germline V gene, CDR1 is SGDLS and CDR2 is YYNGEE. The CDR3 DNA follows: TGTGCCAGCAGAAGGACAGGAGGCACCGGGGAGCTGTTTTTT. Its translation is CASRRTGGTGELFF.

The table lists this clone with a count of one. This sequence joins TRBV7-2 and TRBJ2-7; D possibly corresponds to TRBD1 (6 bases). Per the germline V gene, CDR1 is SGHTA and CDR2 is FQGNSA. CDR3 length: 15 residues. Trimming left V 1 base short and J 3 bases short, with 13 bases between. CDR3 residues: CASSLVGRGDYEQYF. The DNA for the CDR3 is TGTGCCAGCAGCTTAGTTGGCAGGGGTGACTACGAGCAGTACTTC.

The chain uses TRBV29-1 and TRBJ2-7, with 9 bases identical to TRBD2. The CDR3 spans 14 residues. V lost 6 bases and J lost 2; bases outside the gene matches: 8. Germline CDR1 and CDR2: SQVTM and ANQGSEA. The CDR3 DNA reads TGCAGCGTCTTGGCGGCTAGCGGGGCCTACGAGCAGTACTTC. It codes for CSVLAASGAYEQYF.

The V gene is TRBV4-2, the J gene TRBJ2-3, with D maybe TRBD2 (5 bases). V was clipped by 0 bases and J by 6 bases, with 16 bases between them. The CDR3 has 16 amino acids. CDR1 is LGHNA and CDR2 is YNFKEQ in the germline V gene. CDR3 in DNA: TGTGCCAGCAGCCAAGATCTCACGAGGGTCTCGGATACGCAGTATTTT. It encodes CASSQDLTRVSDTQYF.

The chain uses TRBV9 and TRBJ1-4; 9 bases agree with TRBD1. With 1 base clipped from V and 6 bases from J, the junction kept 4 bases outside the gene matches. Germline V gene sequence: CDR1 SGDLS, CDR2 YYNGEE. The CDR3 consists of 15 residues. Here the CDR3 reads CASSVSGTGYEKLFF. DNA of the CDR3: TGTGCCAGCAGCGTATCGGGGACAGGGTATGAAAAACTGTTTTTT. Full variable domain (rest looked up from reference TRBV9 and TRBJ1-4): DSGVTQTPKHLITATGQRVTLRCSPRSGDLSVYWYQQSLDQGLQFLIQYYNGEERAKGNILERFSAQQFPDLHSELNLSSLELGDSALYFCASSVSGTGYEKLFFGSGTQLSVL.

The rearrangement uses TRBV19 and TRBJ2-5; D is unclear. V lost 0 bases to trimming and J lost 4 bases, with 3 bases between them. The length of the CDR3 is 12 residues. Germline V gives CDR1 LNHDA, CDR2 SQIVND (reference sequence). Here the CDR3 reads CASSIDRETQYF. The CDR3 coding sequence is TGTGCCAGTAGTATAGACCGAGAGACCCAGTACTTC. Supplemented by reference TRBV19 and TRBJ2-5, the full variable domain reads DGGITQSPKYLFRKEGQNVTLSCEQNLNHDAMYWYRQDPGQGLRLIYYSQIVNDFQKGDIAEGYSVSREKKESFPLTVTSAQKNPTAFYLCASSIDRETQYFGPGTRLLVL.

The chain has TRBV7-6 and TRBJ2-2; D is undetermined. The V and J ends lost 5 bases and 3 bases respectively, with 4 bases between them. The germline V gene encodes CDR1 SGHVS and CDR2 FNYEAQ. This CDR3 spans 12 amino acids. The CDR3 DNA is TGTGCCAGCAGCCCATACACCGGGGAGCTGTTTTTT. This codes for CASSPYTGELFF.